The rows below give T cell receptor beta chains drawn from one sample of a study of memory CD4+ T cells and cytomegalovirus serostatus. Assay used: immunoSEQ multiplex PCR; TCRdb lists only in-frame clones, some missing. The sample has about 44,000 clones, 76% seen once. Sequencing was done on a sample of memory CD4+ T cells from blood. All receptors derive from an adult in good health and CMV-seronegative. Both conserved end residues are part of each CDR3. A D gene is named only where the DNA matches it firmly. Size is stated for part of the rows, as once, few or many counts, or as a class when the clone is expanded.

cdr3_length d_call j_call clone_size v_call cdr3_aa cdr3_nt
15 . TRBJ1-1 . TRBV10-3 CAISEGSSPNTEAFF TGTGCCATCAGTGAGGGCTCCTCTCCGAACACTGAAGCTTTCTTT
16 . TRBJ2-2 . TRBV7-9 CASSLGRQGRTGELFF TGTGCCAGCAGCTTGGGGAGGCAGGGGCGCACCGGGGAGCTGTTTTTT
15 . TRBJ1-2 . TRBV28 CASRELQGSNYGYTF TGTGCCAGCAGAGAACTTCAGGGTAGTAACTATGGCTACACCTTC
12 TRBD1 TRBJ2-7 . TRBV6-5 CASSEYRGEQYF TGTGCCAGCAGTGAATACAGGGGCGAGCAGTACTTC
16 . TRBJ1-5 . TRBV2 CASSPRTATVHQPQHF TGTGCCAGCAGCCCAAGAACGGCTACAGTTCATCAGCCCCAGCATTTT
13 . TRBJ1-1 once TRBV5-4 CASSLTLNTEAFF TGTGCCAGCAGCTTGACCCTAAACACTGAAGCTTTCTTT
15 TRBD1 TRBJ2-3 . TRBV7-6 CASSPWTGGADTQYF TGTGCCAGCAGCCCTTGGACAGGGGGCGCAGATACGCAGTATTTT
14 . TRBJ1-2 . TRBV14 CASSQARTAGGYTF TGTGCCAGCAGCCAAGCCAGGACCGCGGGAGGCTACACCTTC
16 TRBD2 TRBJ2-3 . TRBV4-1 CASRPTSGEDTDTQYF TGCGCCAGCAGACCCACTAGCGGGGAGGACACAGATACGCAGTATTTT
11 . TRBJ2-7 . TRBV11-2 CASSLAREQYF TGTGCCAGCAGCTTAGCAAGGGAGCAGTACTTC
15 TRBD2 TRBJ2-1 . TRBV30 CAWRVSGGTSDEQFF TGTGCCTGGAGAGTTAGCGGGGGGACTTCGGATGAGCAGTTCTTC
16 . TRBJ1-6 . TRBV19 CASSMGRQASSSPLHF TGTGCCAGTAGTATGGGTCGACAGGCAAGTAGTTCACCCCTCCACTTT
16 . TRBJ1-1 . TRBV7-6 CASSASTVRTNTEAFF TGTGCCAGCAGCGCCTCGACGGTCAGAACGAACACTGAAGCTTTCTTT
15 TRBD2 TRBJ2-1 . TRBV4-1 CASSQGLAGLNEQFF TGCGCCAGCAGCCAGGGACTAGCGGGCCTAAATGAGCAGTTCTTC
15 . TRBJ2-1 . TRBV27 CASSSPGTPHNEQFF TGTGCCAGCAGTTCACCCGGGACTCCACACAATGAGCAGTTCTTC
15 TRBD2 TRBJ2-2 once TRBV7-3 CASSPSGTSTGELFF TGTGCCAGCAGCCCATCCGGGACTAGCACCGGGGAGCTGTTTTTT
12 . TRBJ1-1 . TRBV2 CASSEEVTEAFF TGTGCCAGCAGTGAAGAAGTTACTGAAGCTTTCTTT
15 TRBD1 TRBJ2-2 . TRBV9 CASSSRTGTTGELFF TGTGCCAGCAGCTCACGGACAGGGACTACCGGGGAGCTGTTTTTT
13 . TRBJ1-2 . TRBV11-2 CASSLVPGNTYTF TGTGCCAGCAGCTTAGTTCCAGGCAACACTTACACCTTC
18 . TRBJ2-4 few TRBV27 CASSFTPSPRWSKNIQYF TGTGCCAGCAGTTTCACTCCCTCCCCGAGATGGTCCAAAAACATTCAGTACTTC
16 . TRBJ1-4 . TRBV5-5 CASRDMGGGLNEKLFF TGTGCCAGCAGGGACATGGGAGGAGGTCTAAATGAAAAACTGTTTTTT
17 . TRBJ2-3 . TRBV4-2 CASSQGGGGALADTQYF TGTGCCAGCAGCCAAGGGGGAGGGGGGGCCCTCGCAGATACGCAGTATTTT
15 TRBD1 TRBJ1-2 . TRBV15 CATSWTGQGANGYTF TGTGCCACCAGCTGGACGGGACAGGGGGCAAATGGCTACACCTTC
15 TRBD2 TRBJ2-7 . TRBV7-9 CASSLARGGIYEQYF TGTGCCAGCAGCTTAGCGCGGGGAGGGATCTACGAGCAGTACTTC
14 . TRBJ2-3 . TRBV4-1 CASSQDPRTDTQYF TGCGCCAGCAGCCAAGATCCACGCACAGATACGCAGTATTTT
16 . TRBJ1-5 . TRBV7-9 CASSLGNRDTHQPQHF TGTGCCAGCAGCTTAGGAAACCGGGACACCCATCAGCCCCAGCATTTT
14 . TRBJ2-7 once TRBV2 CASSWTDLTYEQYF TGTGCCAGCAGCTGGACAGACCTAACCTACGAGCAGTACTTC
13 . TRBJ2-3 . TRBV2 CASRETSGKTQYF TGTGCCAGCAGGGAGACCTCTGGTAAGACGCAGTATTTT
14 TRBD1 TRBJ1-6 few TRBV19 CASSETGGDSPLHF TGTGCCAGTAGTGAGACAGGGGGAGATTCACCCCTCCACTTT
17 TRBD2 TRBJ2-3 . TRBV7-2 CASSLTGLAGGFPTQYF TGTGCCAGCAGCTTAACCGGACTAGCGGGGGGATTTCCTACGCAGTATTTT
12 . TRBJ2-3 . TRBV7-2 CASSRGVDTQYF TGTGCCAGCAGCAGGGGTGTAGATACGCAGTATTTT
16 TRBD1 TRBJ1-2 . TRBV11-3 CASSLRTGDFDYGYTF TGTGCCAGCAGCTTAAGGACAGGTGACTTTGACTATGGCTACACCTTC
12 . TRBJ2-3 . TRBV2 CASRKITDTQYF TGTGCCAGCCGAAAAATCACAGATACGCAGTATTTT
15 . TRBJ1-6 . TRBV7-8 CASSQGSRRNSPLHF TGTGCCAGCAGCCAGGGGTCGAGGAGGAATTCACCCCTCCACTTT
15 . TRBJ2-1 . TRBV19 CASSTPGGKNLEQFF TGTGCCAGTAGTACCCCCGGGGGAAAGAATTTGGAGCAGTTCTTC
14 . TRBJ2-3 once TRBV7-2 CASSFLLATDTQYF TGTGCCAGCAGCTTCCTCCTAGCGACAGATACGCAGTATTTT
12 . TRBJ1-2 . TRBV29-1 CSVARARYGYTF TGCAGCGTTGCTCGGGCGCGGTATGGCTACACCTTC
11 . TRBJ1-1 . TRBV10-3 CAISSGAEAFF TGTGCCATCAGCAGCGGGGCCGAAGCTTTCTTT
15 TRBD2 TRBJ2-7 . TRBV6-5 CASRLAGKPTYEQYF TGTGCCAGCAGACTAGCGGGTAAACCCACCTACGAGCAGTACTTC
12 . TRBJ1-2 once TRBV5-8 CASSLEFTVHTF TGTGCCAGCAGCTTGGAGTTTACGGTCCACACCTTC
15 TRBD2 TRBJ2-5 few TRBV5-6 CASSDPGGLGETQYF TGTGCCAGCAGCGACCCGGGGGGGCTAGGAGAGACCCAGTACTTC
15 . TRBJ2-7 . TRBV5-5 CASSLGQVPTYEQYF TGTGCCAGCAGCTTGGGGCAGGTCCCGACCTACGAGCAGTACTTC
14 TRBD1 TRBJ1-3 . TRBV5-1 CASSFGTAGNTIYF TGCGCCAGCAGCTTTGGGACAGCTGGAAACACCATATATTTT
16 TRBD1 TRBJ2-3 . TRBV11-3 CASSLFSGQAGDTQYF TGTGCCAGCAGCTTATTCTCAGGACAGGCGGGAGATACGCAGTATTTT
14 . TRBJ1-2 few TRBV6-5 CASSFRTALYGYTF TGTGCCAGCAGTTTTCGGACAGCCCTCTATGGCTACACCTTC
12 . TRBJ1-1 . TRBV6-6 CASSTTGTEAFF TGTGCCAGCAGTACAACAGGGACTGAAGCTTTCTTT
15 TRBD2 TRBJ2-2 . TRBV6-4 CASSNGGANTGELFF TGTGCCAGCAGCAACGGGGGGGCAAACACCGGGGAGCTGTTTTTT
18 TRBD2 TRBJ2-5 . TRBV7-3 CASSLSGRGAGGVETQYF TGTGCCAGCAGCTTATCGGGCCGGGGAGCGGGGGGCGTTGAGACCCAGTACTTC
17 TRBD1 TRBJ2-7 . TRBV11-2 CASSLVGRGTGFYEQYF TGTGCCAGCAGCTTAGTAGGGCGTGGGACAGGGTTCTACGAGCAGTACTTC
14 TRBD1 TRBJ1-5 few TRBV30 CAWSGGTGNQPQHF TGTGCCTGGAGTGGAGGGACAGGAAATCAGCCCCAGCATTTT
13 TRBD1 TRBJ1-1 . TRBV7-9 CASSWGDRREAFF TGTGCCAGCAGCTGGGGGGACAGACGTGAAGCTTTCTTT
13 . TRBJ1-5 . TRBV18 CASSPAGDQPQHF TGTGCCAGCTCACCAGCCGGGGACCAGCCCCAGCATTTT
18 TRBD2 TRBJ2-1 . TRBV14 CASSQIIAGGRSYNEQFF TGTGCCAGCAGCCAAATTATAGCGGGGGGTCGTTCCTACAATGAGCAGTTCTTC
16 TRBD1 TRBJ1-6 . TRBV6-6 CASSYIWDRRGSPLHF TGTGCCAGCAGTTATATTTGGGACAGGCGGGGTTCACCCCTCCACTTT
13 . TRBJ2-7 once TRBV18 CASSPPQGYEQYF TGTGCCAGCTCACCACCGCAAGGTTACGAGCAGTACTTC